The 7 T cell receptor beta chains listed next were all sequenced from one sample in a study of cytomegalovirus exposure and HLA in healthy donors. Researchers ran the PCR with 60 Vbeta and 13 Jbeta primers. Only in-frame clones appear in the TCRdb table, and some are missing; sequencing was by immunoSEQ multiplex PCR. This sample contains roughly 51,000 clones. The sample comprised PBMCs. The receptors come from a male donor in good health and CMV-seropositive.

The chain links TRBV5-1 to TRBJ2-5; 7 nucleotides line up with TRBD1. Germline V lookup: CDR1 SGHRS, CDR2 YFSETQ. This CDR3 region has 17 residues. The V gene end was trimmed by 0 bases and the J gene end by 1 base; junction bases not matched to a gene: 9. The CDR3 loop reads CASSLGELGQIQETQYF. The CDR3 nucleotides are TGCGCCAGCAGCTTGGGGGAACTGGGACAGATCCAAGAGACCCAGTACTTC.

The rearrangement joins TRBV19 to TRBJ2-1; D might be TRBD1 (6 bases). Germline CDR1 is LNHDA and CDR2 is SQIVND (reference sequence). This CDR3 has 15 residues. The V and J ends lost 1 base and 4 bases respectively, with 11 bases between them. CDR3 sequence: CASSIGRGPYNEQFF. CDR3 nucleotide sequence: TGTGCCAGTAGTATAGGCAGGGGACCGTACAATGAGCAGTTCTTC. The entire variable domain, with the rest obtained from reference TRBV19 and TRBJ2-1, is as follows: DGGITQSPKYLFRKEGQNVTLSCEQNLNHDAMYWYRQDPGQGLRLIYYSQIVNDFQKGDIAEGYSVSREKKESFPLTVTSAQKNPTAFYLCASSIGRGPYNEQFFGPGTRLTVL.

This chain joins TRBV10-1 and TRBJ2-7; 8 bases are shared with TRBD1. V dropped 1 base and J dropped 3; count of bases not matched to a gene: 5. Looked up from germline, CDR1 is WNHNN and CDR2 is SYGVQD (reference sequence). CDR3 length: 15 amino acids. This chain's CDR3 is CASSECGQGNYEQYF. The CDR3 coding sequence is TGCGCCAGCAGTGAGTGTGGACAGGGCAACTACGAGCAGTACTTC.

The genes are TRBV10-3 and TRBJ2-1, with 7 nucleotides matching TRBD2. In germline, CDR1 is ENHRY, CDR2 SYGVKD. The CDR3 contains 15 residues. Unmatched junction bases numbered 6, after V lost 6 bases and J lost 1 base. CDR3 residues: CAISETRGSYNEQFF. The DNA of the CDR3 is TGTGCCATCAGCGAAACGCGGGGGTCCTACAATGAGCAGTTCTTC.

The chain is built from TRBV5-1 and TRBJ2-2; the match to TRBD2 covers 8 bases. CDR3 size: 18 residues. The ends lost 7 bases at V and 6 bases at J; junction bases unmatched: 20. Germline lookup yields CDR1 SGHRS and CDR2 YFSETQ. The CDR3 loop is CASDVGVAGPVSAGELFF. CDR3 nucleotide sequence: TGCGCCAGCGATGTGGGGGTAGCGGGGCCGGTTTCCGCCGGGGAGCTGTTTTTT.

The chain links TRBV18 to TRBJ1-6, with 11 bases that match TRBD1. This CDR3 region has 15 residues. CDR1 is KGHSH and CDR2 is LQKENI in the germline V gene. Unmatched junction bases numbered 3, after V lost 3 bases and J lost 8 bases. CDR3 sequence reads: CASSPGDRGDSPLHF. The CDR3 nucleotides read TGTGCCAGCTCACCCGGGGACAGGGGGGATTCACCCCTCCACTTT. Full variable domain (rest looked up from reference TRBV18 and TRBJ1-6): NAGVMQNPRHLVRRRGQEARLRCSPMKGHSHVYWYRQLPEEGLKFMVYLQKENIIDESGMPKERFSAEFPKEGPSILRIQQVVRGDSAAYFCASSPGDRGDSPLHFGNGTRLTVT.

The chain is built from TRBV27 and TRBJ2-3, with TRBD2 matching over 7 bases. The germline gives CDR1 MNHEY, CDR2 SMNVEV (reference sequence). This CDR3 is 15 amino acids long. Losses at the gene ends were 3 bases for V and 6 bases for J; bases not matched to a gene: 9. The CDR3 coding sequence is TGTGCCAGCAGTTTCGGGACTAACAGAGTCGATACGCAGTATTTT. This codes for CASSFGTNRVDTQYF.